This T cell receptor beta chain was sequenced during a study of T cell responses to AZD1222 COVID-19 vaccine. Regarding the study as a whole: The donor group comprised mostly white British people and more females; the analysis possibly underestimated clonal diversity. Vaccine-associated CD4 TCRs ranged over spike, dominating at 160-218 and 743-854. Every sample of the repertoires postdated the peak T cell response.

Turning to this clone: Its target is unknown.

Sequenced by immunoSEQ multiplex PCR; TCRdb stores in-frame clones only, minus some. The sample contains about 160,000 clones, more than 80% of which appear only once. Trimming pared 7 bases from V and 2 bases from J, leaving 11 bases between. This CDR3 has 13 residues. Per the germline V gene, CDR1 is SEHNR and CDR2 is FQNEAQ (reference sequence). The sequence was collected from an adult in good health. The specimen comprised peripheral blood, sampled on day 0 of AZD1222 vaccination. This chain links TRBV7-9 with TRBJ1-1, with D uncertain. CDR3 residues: CASKFGVNTEAFF. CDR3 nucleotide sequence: TGTGCCAGCAAATTTGGCGTAAACACTGAAGCTTTCTTT.